These 6 T cell receptor beta chains originate from one sample sequenced in a study of T cells after yellow fever vaccination. TCRdb reprocessed the 5' RACE reads with MiXCR, giving one entry per CDR3 protein. The table lists 45,000 to 60,000 distinct CDR3 sequences, around 6.2% of them singletons. The sample in question was PBMCs, either bulk or a sorted T-cell subset (CD4+, CD8+, memory, or dextramer-sorted; not recorded which), obtained on the day of the yellow fever booster vaccination. All receptors derive from a man aged 18-30 years who received the YFV17D yellow fever vaccine.

This clonotype was found many times. The genes are TRBV18 and TRBJ2-7; D gene uncertain. Deletions cut 3 bases from V and 2 bases from J, with 8 bases between. Germline CDR1 KGHSH, CDR2 LQKENI. The CDR3 covers 13 residues. CDR3 protein: CASSPNRAYEQYV. The CDR3 coding sequence is TGTGCCAGCTCACCTAACCGGGCCTACGAGCAGTACGTC.

Ten or more counts support this clonotype. This sequence joins TRBV10-3 and TRBJ2-5; D may be TRBD2 (6 bases). The CDR3 totals 13 residues. V was trimmed by 10 bases and J by 5 bases, leaving 17 bases between them. Germline values: CDR1 ENHRY, CDR2 SYGVKD. The CDR3 sequence: CATSGLPGETQYF. The CDR3 DNA reads as TGTGCCACTTCGGGACTCCCGGGGGAGACCCAGTACTTC.

This clonotype was observed a handful of times. This sequence joins TRBV24-1 and TRBJ2-5; 10 bases match TRBD2. Losses at the gene ends were 0 bases for V and 1 base for J; bases not matched to a gene: 1. Per germline, CDR1 KGHDR and CDR2 SFDVKD. The CDR3 contains 16 residues. The CDR3 here is CATSDLASGGQETQYF. The DNA for the CDR3 is TGTGCCACCAGTGATTTGGCTAGCGGGGGCCAAGAGACCCAGTACTTC.

The CDR3 DNA reads as TGCACTAACCGAGGTCTAGCGGGGGGAACTAGCACAGATACGCAGTATTTT. Translating gives CTNRGLAGGTSTDTQYF. The chain links TRBV20-1 to TRBJ2-3, with TRBD2 identical over 11 bases. The CDR3 consists of 17 residues. Germline V lookup: CDR1 DFQATT, CDR2 SNEGSKA (reference sequence).

The V gene is TRBV7-9, the J gene TRBJ2-7; 9 bases are a match to TRBD1. From germline, CDR1 is SEHNR and CDR2 FQNEAQ (reference sequence). This CDR3 has 15 amino acids. V dropped 8 bases and J dropped 4; count of bases not matched to a gene: 12. The CDR3 region has the DNA TGTGCCAGCGGACCGTCGGGGACAGGGACATACGAGCAGTACGTC. It translates to CASGPSGTGTYEQYV.

This clonotype was detected ten times or more. The chain uses TRBV7-3 and TRBJ2-2; 7 bases line up with TRBD2. This CDR3 has 15 amino acids. Germline CDR1 is SGHTA and CDR2 is FQGTGA. Unmatched junction bases numbered 8, after V lost 5 bases and J lost 5 bases. The CDR3 DNA reads as TGTGCCAGCAGCCCCGGGGGGATTAGTACCGGGGAGCTGTTTTTT. Amino acids: CASSPGGISTGELFF.